What follows are 22 T cell receptor beta chains derived from one specimen sequenced in a study of CD8+CD57+ T cells in acquired aplastic anemia. Profiling of TCR beta VDJ combinations and CDR3 sequences used genomic DNA as template. TCRdb called the reads again in MiXCR, with one record for every CDR3 protein. The table shows hundreds of thousands of distinct CDR3 sequences, with approximately 70% occurring only once. Sequenced input: sorted CD4+, CD8+, or CD8+CD57+ T cells (not recorded which) from PBMCs. These receptors all stem from a human donor in good health, serving as a control.

This sequence joins TRBV9 and TRBJ1-5; D may be TRBD1 (5 bases). The germline V gene encodes CDR1 SGDLS and CDR2 YYNGEE. The CDR3 sequence is 14 residues long. The V gene lost 4 bases and the J gene lost 16 bases, with 24 bases spanning the gap. The CDR3, as DNA: TGTGCCAGCAGCCTACGGATGGGGGGTCCCGCACGACATTTT. Protein product: CASSLRMGGPARHF.

This clonotype was recorded at least ten times. The chain uses TRBV30 and TRBJ1-2; D might be TRBD1 (6 bases). Trimming stripped 6 bases from V and 2 bases from J, with 10 bases between. CDR3 length: 12 amino acids. Germline V gene data show CDR1 as GTSNPN and CDR2 as SVGIG (reference sequence). As DNA, the CDR3 is TGTGCCTGCAGGACAGCGAACTATGGCTACACCTTC. Protein: CACRTANYGYTF.

The chain recombines TRBV7-3 with TRBJ1-2; D remains ambiguous. The germline V gene has CDR1 SGHTA and CDR2 FQGTGA. Trimming cost V 6 bases and J 0 bases, with 8 bases left between them. The CDR3 consists of 13 residues. In DNA form, the CDR3 reads TGTGCCAGCAGTGTTAGAACTAACTATGGCTACACCTTC. Residues: CASSVRTNYGYTF.

The rearrangement uses TRBV7-6 and TRBJ2-1; D possibly corresponds to TRBD1 (6 bases). This CDR3 region has 14 residues. V lost 2 bases to trimming and J lost 7 bases, with 12 bases between them. Germline V gene sequence: CDR1 SGHVS, CDR2 FNYEAQ. The CDR3 nucleotides are TGTGCCAGCAGCTTACACAGGGCCGGGAATGAGCAGTTCTTC. Translated, it gives CASSLHRAGNEQFF.

This clonotype was counted at least ten times. CDR3 residues: CAWDIGFNSPLHF. The CDR3 nucleotides read TGTGCCTGGGACATCGGGTTCAATTCACCCCTCCACTTT. This chain joins TRBV30 and TRBJ1-6; D call uncertain. Deletions cut 5 bases from V and 7 bases from J, with 12 bases between. Germline V gives CDR1 GTSNPN, CDR2 SVGIG (reference sequence). The CDR3 sequence is 13 residues long.

This clonotype occurred a few times. The chain employs TRBV3-1 and TRBJ2-2; the D is unclear. The germline V gene encodes CDR1 LGHDT and CDR2 YNNKEL (reference sequence). The CDR3 extends over 14 amino acids. V was shortened by 1 base and J by 5 bases, with 8 bases between the two germline ends. Here the CDR3 DNA reads TGTGCCAGCAGCCAAGGACTCCTTACCGGGGAGCTGTTTTTT. Translating gives CASSQGLLTGELFF.

The chain couples TRBV12-3 or TRBV12-4 to TRBJ2-7; 11 bases are a match to TRBD2. The CDR3 has 15 amino acids. Germline trimming cut 6 bases from V and 6 bases from J; bases unmatched to any gene: 10. This CDR3 is CASSAQLAGVGEQYF. Written as DNA, the CDR3 is TGTGCCAGCAGCGCTCAACTAGCGGGAGTGGGCGAGCAGTACTTC.

For this clonotype: Since no conserved phenylalanine or tryptophan closes the CDR3, a read error is the likely cause. The DNA is left out, because the CDR3 cannot be placed on it with certainty; the CDR3 is given as TCRdb lists it. The chain uses TRBV5-1 and TRBJ1-6; the table gives TRBD1 as D, unverified against the DNA. Looked up from germline, CDR1 is SGHRS and CDR2 is YFSETQ. The CDR3 extends over 15 residues, inclusive of both ends. The CDR3: CASSPTGAYNSPLQS.

This clonotype showed up just once. The junction departs from germline at one end; a sequencing error may be responsible. This chain connects TRBV7-9 to TRBJ1-1, with D possibly TRBD1 on 5 matching bases. CDR1 is SEHNR, CDR2 FQNEAQ, per germline (reference sequence). The CDR3 contains 14 residues. CDR3 loop: CASSPSGVDTEALF. The CDR3 nucleotides are TGTGCCAGCAGCCCTAGCGGGGTGGACACTGAAGCTCTCTTT.

The genes are TRBV7-3 and TRBJ1-1; D ambiguous. Trimming left V 4 bases short and J 13 bases short, with 19 bases between. The V gene's germline CDR1 is SGHTA and CDR2 FQGTGA. The CDR3 consists of 13 residues. Here the CDR3 reads CASSSTLTPVGFF. The CDR3 bases are TGTGCCAGCAGCTCAACACTGACTCCTGTAGGTTTCTTT.

The chain employs TRBV7-2 and TRBJ2-3, with 8 bases fitting TRBD2. This CDR3 is built from 15 residues. The V gene's germline CDR1 is SGHTA and CDR2 FQGNSA. The V and J ends lost 1 base and 15 bases, in that order; junction bases with no gene match: 15. The CDR3 region is CASSLGSLAAQETYF. CDR3 nucleotides: TGTGCCAGCAGCTTAGGATCACTAGCGGCGCAAGAGACCTATTTT.

At least ten counts were recorded for this clonotype. This chain connects TRBV7-3 to TRBJ2-3, with D unresolved. Trimming left V 5 bases short and J 2 bases short, with 8 bases between. The CDR3 sequence is 13 residues long. Germline CDR1 is SGHTA and CDR2 is FQGTGA. The CDR3 loop is CASSESYTDTQYF. For the CDR3, the DNA is TGTGCCAGCAGCGAATCGTACACAGATACGCAGTATTTT.

The genes are TRBV27 and TRBJ2-7; D remains unclear. Germline V gives CDR1 MNHEY, CDR2 SMNVEV (reference sequence). This CDR3 contains 13 residues. The V and J ends lost 0 bases and 2 bases respectively, with 5 bases between them. The CDR3 bases are TGTGCCAGCAGTTTATCGACCCCCTACGAGCAGTACTTC. Encoded protein: CASSLSTPYEQYF.

This clonotype has ten or more counts. This chain links TRBV9 with TRBJ2-5; D is perhaps TRBD2 (7 bases). V dropped 3 bases and J dropped 5 bases, with 14 bases sitting between them. Germline-derived CDR1 and CDR2 are SGDLS and YYNGEE. This CDR3 contains 14 residues. This chain's CDR3 is CASSALRGGETQYF. DNA of the CDR3: TGTGCCAGCAGCGCCCTAAGGGGGGGGGAGACCCAGTACTTC.

In regard to this clonotype: Without the conserved terminal phenylalanine or tryptophan, this CDR3 likely stems from a read error. No DNA is shown, since the ends of the CDR3 on it are uncertain; the CDR3 is the one TCRdb lists. The chain recombines TRBV7-2 with TRBJ1-6; whether TRBD1, the table's D call, matches the DNA was not checked. 13 amino acids form the CDR3, both terminal residues included. Germline values: CDR1 SGHTA, CDR2 FQGNSA. CDR3 amino acids: CASSSDGREGSEV.

The chain has TRBV10-2 and TRBJ2-1; D perhaps matches TRBD2 (6 bases). V shed 2 bases and J shed 0 bases, with 8 bases lying between them. Germline V CDR1 and CDR2: WSHSY, SAAADI. This CDR3 has 15 residues. The CDR3 loop is CASSEVEGSYNEQFF. The CDR3 DNA follows: TGCGCCAGCAGTGAGGTGGAGGGCTCCTACAATGAGCAGTTCTTC.

V usage is TRBV12-5 and J usage is TRBJ2-1; D gene ambiguous. Looked up from germline, CDR1 is LGHNT and CDR2 is FRNRAP. This CDR3 contains 13 residues. V was trimmed by 9 bases and J by 6 bases, leaving 15 bases between them. The CDR3 loop reads CARSEEVSNEQFF. In DNA form, the CDR3 reads TGTGCTAGATCGGAAGAGGTTTCCAATGAGCAGTTCTTC.

As regards this clonotype: The conserved phenylalanine or tryptophan is not found at the CDR3 terminus, so this likely reflects a read error. This chain uses TRBV20-1 with TRBJ2-5, with D possibly matching TRBD1 (8 bases). The CDR3 is 13 amino acids. The germline V gene encodes CDR1 DFQATT and CDR2 SNEGSKA (reference sequence). Trimming removed 5 bases from V and 4 bases from J, with 14 bases in between. CDR3 sequence (DNA): TGCAGTGCTCACAGGGGGGGAGGAGAGACCCAGTACTCC. Its translation: CSAHRGGGETQYS.

V usage is TRBV19 and J usage is TRBJ2-3, with a weak D call TRBD1 (6 bases). The CDR3 is 15 residues long. Trimming pared 5 bases from V and 5 bases from J, leaving 17 bases between. Germline-derived CDR1 and CDR2 are LNHDA and SQIVND (reference sequence). The CDR3 sequence: CASSAGTQGRDTQYF. The CDR3 DNA reads TGTGCCAGTAGTGCCGGGACGCAGGGGCGAGATACGCAGTATTTT.

With regard to this clonotype: A much larger clone differs by one base, so this may be a read error. This rearrangement joins TRBV7-9 to TRBJ1-2; no clear D gene. CDR1 and CDR2 from the germline V gene are SEHNR and FQNEAQ (reference sequence). V dropped 5 bases and J dropped 6 bases, with 16 bases sitting between them. CDR3 size: 14 residues. The CDR3 bases are TGTGCCAGCAGCCCCCCTCCACTGGCGAATGGCTACACCTTC. Encoded protein: CASSPPPLANGYTF. Together with reference TRBV7-9 and TRBJ1-2, the CDR3 gives the full variable domain: DTGVSQNPRHKITKRGQNVTFRCDPISEHNRLYWYRQTLGQGPEFLTYFQNEAQLEKSRLLSDRFSAERPKGSFSTLEIQRTEQGDSAMYLCASSPPPLANGYTFGSGTRLTVV.

As regards this clonotype: A much larger clone sits a single nucleotide away, making a read error possible. This rearrangement joins TRBV10-3 to TRBJ2-3; no reliable D call. With 5 bases removed from V and 8 bases from J, the gap between germline ends came to 14 bases. The CDR3 is made up of 13 amino acids. Per germline, CDR1 ENHRY and CDR2 SYGVKD. This CDR3 is CAISSSSWITQYF. DNA of the CDR3: TGTGCCATCAGTTCGTCATCTTGGATTACGCAGTATTTT.

The chain uses TRBV25-1 and TRBJ2-2, with a possible D match to TRBD1 (6 bases). CDR3 size: 13 residues. In germline, CDR1 is MGHDK, CDR2 SYGVNS. Between the trimmed V and J ends, which lost 6 bases and 13 bases, there was a span of 18 bases. CDR3 DNA sequence: TGTGCCAGCAGCCAGGGCCGCACAGGGACGCTGTTTTTT. It specifies CASSQGRTGTLFF.